The clone carrying this TCR beta chain ranks as medium-sized (0.01 to 0.1%). Its matching antigen is unknown. This specimen comes from a study of metastatic and nonmetastatic thyroid tumors. Background on the study: Across blood and tumor or nodule tissue, repertoires from malignant and benign thyroid patients were compared with one another. Study results and caveats: In both blood and tumor samples, TCR beta diversity was reported significantly higher for malignant than benign nodules.

Per the original methods: A distant-metastasis classifier for papillary thyroid cancer was built using CDR3 differences across clinicopathological groups. TCRdb reanalyzed the PCR reads with MiXCR. TCRdb, not the original authors, processed these V and J calls. The table records about 34,000 clones, roughly 35% of them present only once. No treatment of any kind had been given to any patient before thyroid surgery. Specimen: tumor tissue. The sequence was collected from a female donor with papillary thyroid cancer or a benign thyroid nodule (not recorded which). Some clones in this sample may be carry-over from other donors' samples.

CDR3 bases: TGCGCCAGCAGCTTGGAAGTACATACCACAGATACGCAGTATTTT. Its protein is CASSLEVHTTDTQYF. V and J are TRBV5-1 and TRBJ2-3; D not certain. CDR3 length: 15 amino acids. The germline V and J ends were trimmed by 0 bases and 2 bases, with 10 bases remaining between them. CDR1 is SGHRS and CDR2 is YFSETQ in the germline V gene.